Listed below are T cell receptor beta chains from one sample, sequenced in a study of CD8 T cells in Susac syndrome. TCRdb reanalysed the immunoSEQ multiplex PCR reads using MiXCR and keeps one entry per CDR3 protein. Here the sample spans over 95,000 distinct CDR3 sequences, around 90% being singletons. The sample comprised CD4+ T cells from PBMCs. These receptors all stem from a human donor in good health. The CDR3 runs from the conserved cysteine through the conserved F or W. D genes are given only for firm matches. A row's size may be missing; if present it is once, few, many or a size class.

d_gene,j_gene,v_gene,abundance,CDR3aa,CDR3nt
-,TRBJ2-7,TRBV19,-,CASSMGLGTFYEQYF,TGTGCCAGTAGTATGGGTCTCGGGACATTCTACGAGCAGTACTTC
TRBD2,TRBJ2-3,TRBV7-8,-,CASSRGRAAPDTQYF,TGTGCCAGCAGTCGCGGGAGGGCCGCCCCAGATACGCAGTATTTT
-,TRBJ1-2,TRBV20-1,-,CSARGGVGYTF,TGCAGTGCTAGGGGAGGGGTTGGCTACACCTTC
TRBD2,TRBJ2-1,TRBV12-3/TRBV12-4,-,CASTGTSRSEEQFF,TGTGCCAGCACAGGGACTAGCCGGTCAGAGGAGCAGTTCTTC
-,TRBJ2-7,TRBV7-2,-,CASSYSKNYEQYF,TGTGCCAGCAGCTACAGTAAAAACTACGAGCAGTACTTC
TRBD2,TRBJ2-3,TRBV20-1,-,CSASRTRNSDTQYF,TGCAGTGCTAGTAGGACTAGGAATTCAGATACGCAGTATTTT
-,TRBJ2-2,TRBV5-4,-,CASSLPGQRTTGELFF,TGTGCCAGCAGCTTGCCGGGACAAAGGACCACCGGGGAGCTGTTTTTT
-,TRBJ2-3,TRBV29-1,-,CSVVERTSTDTQYF,TGCAGCGTTGTAGAGCGAACTAGCACAGATACGCAGTATTTT
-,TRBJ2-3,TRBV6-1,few,CASRRGGRGTDTQYF,TGTGCCAGCAGGAGAGGTGGGCGAGGCACAGATACGCAGTATTTT
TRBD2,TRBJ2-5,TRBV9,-,CASSSTSGDQETQYF,TGTGCCAGCAGCAGTACTAGCGGGGACCAAGAGACCCAGTACTTC
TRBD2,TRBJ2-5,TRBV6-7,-,CASTGTSGSGPEETQYF,TGTGCCAGCACCGGGACTAGCGGGAGCGGACCCGAAGAGACCCAGTACTTC
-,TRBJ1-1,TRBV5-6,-,CASSLYTPMDSTEAFF,TGTGCCAGCAGCTTGTATACTCCAATGGACAGCACTGAAGCTTTCTTT
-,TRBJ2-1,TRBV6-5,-,CASSYSIIHGAYNEQFF,TGTGCCAGCAGTTACTCGATTATACACGGAGCGTACAATGAGCAGTTCTTC
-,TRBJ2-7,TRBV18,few,CASSPTGSYEQYF,TGTGCCAGCTCACCGACAGGTTCCTACGAGCAGTACTTC
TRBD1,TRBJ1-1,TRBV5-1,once,CASSSTGTGMNTEAFF,TGCGCCAGCAGCTCCACCGGGACAGGGATGAACACTGAAGCTTTCTTT
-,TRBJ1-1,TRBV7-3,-,CASSLGVQANTEAFF,TGTGCCAGCAGCTTAGGGGTACAGGCGAACACTGAAGCTTTCTTT
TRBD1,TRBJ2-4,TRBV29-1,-,CSVRDSPAKNIQYF,TGCAGCGTGAGGGACAGTCCGGCCAAAAACATTCAGTACTTC
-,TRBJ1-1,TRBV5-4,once,CASSLGSGIVNTEAFF,TGTGCCAGCAGCTTGGGTTCAGGGATCGTGAACACTGAAGCTTTCTTT
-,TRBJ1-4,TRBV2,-,CASRVRGALNEKLFF,TGTGCCAGCAGGGTCCGAGGAGCGCTTAATGAAAAACTGTTTTTT
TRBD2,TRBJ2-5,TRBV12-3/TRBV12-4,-,CASTLSLAGQETQYF,TGTGCCAGCACCTTATCTCTAGCGGGACAAGAGACCCAGTACTTC
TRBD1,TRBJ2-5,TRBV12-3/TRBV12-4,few,CASRYYEGAADF,TGTGCCAGCAGGTATTATGAGGGGGCGGCGGACTTC
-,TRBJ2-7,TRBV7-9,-,CASSLAQRAYEQYF,TGTGCCAGCAGCTTGGCACAGAGGGCCTACGAGCAGTACTTC
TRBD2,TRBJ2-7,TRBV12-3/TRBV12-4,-,CASSSGLAGLYEQYF,TGTGCCAGCAGTTCTGGACTAGCGGGATTATACGAGCAGTACTTC
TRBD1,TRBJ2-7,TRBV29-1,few,CSTIRGTGHEQYF,TGCAGCACTATCCGCGGGACAGGACACGAGCAGTACTTC
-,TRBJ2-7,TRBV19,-,CASSKGDEQYF,TGTGCCAGTAGTAAAGGCGACGAGCAGTACTTC
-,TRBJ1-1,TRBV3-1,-,CASSLDLGWSTEAFF,TGTGCCAGCAGCCTTGACCTCGGCTGGAGCACTGAAGCTTTCTTT
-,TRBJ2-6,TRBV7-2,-,CASSLNANGANVLTF,TGTGCCAGCAGCTTAAACGCAAACGGGGCCAACGTCCTGACTTTC
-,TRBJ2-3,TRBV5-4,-,CASSLTGTDTQYF,TGTGCCAGCAGCTTGACGGGGACAGATACGCAGTATTTT
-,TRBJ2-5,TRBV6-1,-,CASRVLGETQYF,TGTGCCAGCAGAGTCTTAGGGGAGACCCAGTACTTC
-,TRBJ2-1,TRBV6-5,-,CASSYPARGTRDYNEQFF,TGTGCCAGCAGTTATCCCGCCCGGGGGACTCGGGACTACAATGAGCAGTTCTTC
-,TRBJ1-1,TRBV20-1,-,CSARVQGFSAAFF,TGCAGTGCTAGAGTTCAGGGGTTCAGTGCAGCTTTCTTT
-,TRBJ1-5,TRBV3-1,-,CASSQENQPQHF,TGTGCCAGCAGCCAAGAGAATCAGCCCCAGCATTTT
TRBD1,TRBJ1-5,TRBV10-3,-,CAISESNSRGLQPQHF,TGTGCCATCAGTGAGTCGAATAGCAGGGGGCTTCAGCCCCAGCATTTT
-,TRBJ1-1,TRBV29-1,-,CSVDETGMNTEAFF,TGCAGCGTGGACGAGACAGGCATGAACACTGAAGCTTTCTTT
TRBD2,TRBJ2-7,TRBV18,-,CASSGTSGVYEQYF,TGTGCCAGCTCCGGTACTAGCGGGGTTTACGAGCAGTACTTC
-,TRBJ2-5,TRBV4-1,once,CASSQEPQETQYF,TGCGCCAGCAGCCAAGAACCCCAAGAGACCCAGTACTTC
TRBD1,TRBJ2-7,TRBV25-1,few,CATTQGAYEQYF,TGTGCCACCACACAGGGGGCCTACGAGCAGTACTTC
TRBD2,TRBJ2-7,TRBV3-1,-,CASSQGSGSPYEQYF,TGTGCCAGCAGCCAAGGGAGCGGGAGCCCCTACGAGCAGTACTTC
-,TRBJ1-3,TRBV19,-,CASSPHPGTGNTIYF,TGTGCCAGTAGTCCCCATCCAGGGACTGGAAACACCATATATTTT
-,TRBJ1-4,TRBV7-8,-,CASSLRRTVNEKLFF,TGTGCCAGCAGCTTAAGGCGGACGGTTAATGAAAAACTGTTTTTT
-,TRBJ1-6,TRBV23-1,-,CASSQRAGTRDNSPLHF,TGCGCCAGCAGTCAACGGGCCGGGACACGGGATAATTCACCCCTCCACTTT
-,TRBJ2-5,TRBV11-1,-,CASSFGPRGETQYF,TGTGCCAGCAGCTTCGGACCGAGGGGGGAGACCCAGTACTTC
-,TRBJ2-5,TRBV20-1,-,CSAGQALTSGQIQETQYF,TGCAGTGCTGGACAGGCCTTAACTAGCGGCCAGATCCAAGAGACCCAGTACTTC
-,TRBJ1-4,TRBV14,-,CASSQVRRADEKLFF,TGTGCCAGCAGCCAAGTCCGCAGGGCCGATGAAAAACTGTTTTTT
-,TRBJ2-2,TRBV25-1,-,CASSELVTGELFF,TGTGCCAGCAGTGAACTAGTCACCGGGGAGCTGTTTTTT
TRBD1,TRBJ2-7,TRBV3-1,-,CASSPQRTGTGSAYEQYF,TGTGCCAGCAGCCCTCAAAGGACAGGGACTGGATCGGCCTACGAGCAGTACTTC
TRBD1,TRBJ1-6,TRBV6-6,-,CASSRLTGRNSPLHF,TGTGCCAGCAGTAGACTGACAGGGAGGAATTCACCCCTCCACTTT
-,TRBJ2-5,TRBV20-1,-,CSAWTNSGETQYF,TGCAGTGCTTGGACTAACTCGGGAGAGACCCAGTACTTC
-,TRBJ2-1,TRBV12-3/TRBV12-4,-,CASSTLGHSQEQFF,TGTGCCAGCAGTACCTTGGGTCATAGTCAGGAGCAGTTCTTC
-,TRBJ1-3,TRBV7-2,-,CASSLGGINTIYF,TGTGCCAGCAGTCTGGGAGGGATAAACACCATATATTTT
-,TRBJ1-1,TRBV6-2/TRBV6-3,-,CASCHVVTEAFF,TGTGCCAGCTGCCATGTGGTCACTGAAGCTTTCTTT
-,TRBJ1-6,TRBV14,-,CASSQDVSSPLHF,TGTGCCAGCAGCCAAGACGTCTCATCACCCCTCCACTTT